What follows are 2 T cell receptor beta chains derived from one specimen sequenced in a study of blood T cell repertoires in COVID-19. The data were produced by immunoSEQ multiplex PCR, yet TCRdb's version contains in-frame clones alone and is incomplete. The profile covers approximately 200,000 clones, with approximately 88% appearing a single time and 3.5% to 5% taken by the ten largest. Sequenced input: peripheral blood. These receptors all stem from a woman aged 25 to 39 with acute or convalescent COVID-19.

The chain employs TRBV4-2 and TRBJ2-3; tentatively, D is TRBD2 (6 bases). This CDR3 is 15 amino acids long. Between the trimmed V and J ends, which lost 1 base and 0 bases, there was a span of 8 bases. CDR1 and CDR2 (germline): LGHNA, YNFKEQ. CDR3 bases: TGTGCCAGCAGCCAAGCAGGGACTAGCACAGATACGCAGTATTTT. Its translation is CASSQAGTSTDTQYF.

The rearrangement links TRBV29-1 to TRBJ1-2, with a weak D call TRBD1 (6 bases). Germline loops: CDR1 SQVTM, CDR2 ANQGSEA. V was trimmed by 3 bases and J by 6 bases, leaving 35 bases between them. CDR3 length: 20 amino acids. This CDR3 is CSVENGAGVEERTSSDGYTF. The CDR3 bases are TGCAGCGTTGAGAATGGGGCAGGGGTTGAGGAAAGAACTAGTAGCGATGGCTACACCTTC.